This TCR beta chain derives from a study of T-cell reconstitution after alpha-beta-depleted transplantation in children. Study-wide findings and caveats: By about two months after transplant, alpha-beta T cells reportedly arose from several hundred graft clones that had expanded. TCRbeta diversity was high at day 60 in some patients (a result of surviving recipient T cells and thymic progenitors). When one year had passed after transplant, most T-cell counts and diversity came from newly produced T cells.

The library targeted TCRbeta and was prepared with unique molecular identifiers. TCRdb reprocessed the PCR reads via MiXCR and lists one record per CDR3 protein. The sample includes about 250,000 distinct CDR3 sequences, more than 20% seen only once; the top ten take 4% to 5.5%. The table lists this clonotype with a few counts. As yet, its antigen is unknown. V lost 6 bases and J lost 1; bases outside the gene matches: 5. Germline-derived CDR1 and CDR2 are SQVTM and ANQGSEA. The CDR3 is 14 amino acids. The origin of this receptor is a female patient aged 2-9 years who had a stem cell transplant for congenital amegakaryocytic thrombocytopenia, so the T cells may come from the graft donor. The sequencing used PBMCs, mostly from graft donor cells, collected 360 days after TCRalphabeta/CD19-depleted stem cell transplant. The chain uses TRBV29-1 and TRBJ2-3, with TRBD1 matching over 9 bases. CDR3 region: CSVPTGGRTDTQYF. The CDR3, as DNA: TGCAGCGTCCCCACAGGGGGCCGCACAGATACGCAGTATTTT.